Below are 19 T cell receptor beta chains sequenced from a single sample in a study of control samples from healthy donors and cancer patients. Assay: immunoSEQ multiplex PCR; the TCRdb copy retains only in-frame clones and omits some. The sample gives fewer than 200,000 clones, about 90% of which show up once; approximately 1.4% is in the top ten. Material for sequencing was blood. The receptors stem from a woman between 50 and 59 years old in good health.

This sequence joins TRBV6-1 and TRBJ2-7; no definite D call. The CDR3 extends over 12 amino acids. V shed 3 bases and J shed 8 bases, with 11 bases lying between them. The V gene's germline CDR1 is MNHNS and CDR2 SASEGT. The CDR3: CASSEMQAQQYF. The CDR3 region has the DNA TGTGCCAGCAGTGAGATGCAGGCTCAGCAGTACTTC.

CDR3 DNA: TGTGCCAGCAGCCCAGGACACACAGATACGCAGTATTTT. Translated: CASSPGHTDTQYF. The chain recombines TRBV14 with TRBJ2-3, with D perhaps TRBD1 (5 bases). Per germline, CDR1 SGHDN and CDR2 FVKESK. The V gene lost 4 bases and the J gene lost 2 bases, with 7 bases spanning the gap. CDR3 length equals 13 residues.

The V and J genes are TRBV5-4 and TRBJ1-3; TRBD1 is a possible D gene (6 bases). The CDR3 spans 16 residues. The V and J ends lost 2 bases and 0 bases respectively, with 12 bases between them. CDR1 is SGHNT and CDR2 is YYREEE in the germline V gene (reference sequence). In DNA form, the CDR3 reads TGTGCCAGCAGCTTTCGGGGGGCGACCTCTGGAAACACCATATATTTT. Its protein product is CASSFRGATSGNTIYF.

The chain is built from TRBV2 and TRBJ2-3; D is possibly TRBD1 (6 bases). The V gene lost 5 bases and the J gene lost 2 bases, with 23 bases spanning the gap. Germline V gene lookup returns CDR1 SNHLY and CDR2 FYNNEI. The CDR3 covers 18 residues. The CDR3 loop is CASSPLLSDSRITDTQYF. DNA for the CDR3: TGTGCCAGCAGTCCCCTACTATCGGACAGTCGAATCACAGATACGCAGTATTTT.

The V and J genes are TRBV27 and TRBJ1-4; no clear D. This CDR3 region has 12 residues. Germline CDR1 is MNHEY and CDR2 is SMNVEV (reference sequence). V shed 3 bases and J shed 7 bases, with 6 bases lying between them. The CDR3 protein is CASSFSSEKLFF. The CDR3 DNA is TGTGCCAGCAGTTTCAGTTCTGAAAAACTGTTTTTT.

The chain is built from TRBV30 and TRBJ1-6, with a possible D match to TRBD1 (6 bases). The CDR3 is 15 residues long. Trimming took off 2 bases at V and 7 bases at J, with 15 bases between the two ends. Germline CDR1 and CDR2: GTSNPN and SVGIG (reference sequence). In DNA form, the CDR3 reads TGTGCCTGGAGTCGACAGGACTTGGGGAATTCACCCCTCCACTTT. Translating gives CAWSRQDLGNSPLHF.

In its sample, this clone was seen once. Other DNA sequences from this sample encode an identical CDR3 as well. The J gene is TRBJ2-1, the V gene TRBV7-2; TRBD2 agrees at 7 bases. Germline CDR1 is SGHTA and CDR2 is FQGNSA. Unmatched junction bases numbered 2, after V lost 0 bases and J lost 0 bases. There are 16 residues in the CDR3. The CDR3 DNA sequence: TGTGCCAGCAGCTTAGCGGGCGGGGGCTCCTACAATGAGCAGTTCTTC. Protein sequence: CASSLAGGGSYNEQFF. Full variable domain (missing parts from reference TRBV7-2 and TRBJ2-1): GAGVSQSPSNKVTEKGKDVELRCDPISGHTALYWYRQSLGQGLEFLIYFQGNSAPDKSGLPSDRFSAERTGGSVSTLTIQRTQQEDSAVYLCASSLAGGGSYNEQFFGPGTRLTVL.

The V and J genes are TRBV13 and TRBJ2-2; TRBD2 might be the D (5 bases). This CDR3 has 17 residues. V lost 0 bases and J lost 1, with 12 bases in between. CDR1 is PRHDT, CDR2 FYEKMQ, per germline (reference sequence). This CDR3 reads CASSLGTPGRNTGELFF. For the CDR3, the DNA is TGTGCCAGCAGCTTAGGTACCCCGGGGAGGAACACCGGGGAGCTGTTTTTT.

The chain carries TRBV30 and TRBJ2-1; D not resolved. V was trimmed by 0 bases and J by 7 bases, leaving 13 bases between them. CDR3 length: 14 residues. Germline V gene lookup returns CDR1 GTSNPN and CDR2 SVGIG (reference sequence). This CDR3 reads CAWSVLRPLNEQFF. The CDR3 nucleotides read TGTGCCTGGAGTGTACTAAGACCTCTGAATGAGCAGTTCTTC.

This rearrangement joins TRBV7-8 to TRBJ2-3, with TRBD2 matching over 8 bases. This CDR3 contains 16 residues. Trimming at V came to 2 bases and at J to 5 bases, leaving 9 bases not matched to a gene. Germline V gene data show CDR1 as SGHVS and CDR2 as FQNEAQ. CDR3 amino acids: CASSLIMSGRGDTQYF. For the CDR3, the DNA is TGTGCCAGCAGCTTAATAATGAGCGGGAGAGGAGATACGCAGTATTTT.

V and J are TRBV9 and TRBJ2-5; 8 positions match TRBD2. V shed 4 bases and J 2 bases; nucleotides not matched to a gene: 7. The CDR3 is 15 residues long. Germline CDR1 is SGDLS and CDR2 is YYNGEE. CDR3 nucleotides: TGTGCCAGCAGCACCCTTAGCGGGGTGCAAGAGACCCAGTACTTC. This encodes CASSTLSGVQETQYF.

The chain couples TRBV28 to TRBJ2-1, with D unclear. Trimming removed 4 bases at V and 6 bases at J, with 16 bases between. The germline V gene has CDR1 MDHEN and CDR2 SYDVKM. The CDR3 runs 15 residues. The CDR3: CASSCRALECNEQFF. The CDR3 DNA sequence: TGTGCCAGCAGTTGTAGGGCCCTGGAGTGCAATGAGCAGTTCTTC.

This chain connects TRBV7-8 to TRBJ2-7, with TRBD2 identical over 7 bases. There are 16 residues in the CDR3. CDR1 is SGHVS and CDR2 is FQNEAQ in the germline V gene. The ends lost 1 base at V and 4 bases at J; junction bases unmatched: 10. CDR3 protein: CASSLVSGSGFYEQYF. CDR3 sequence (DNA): TGTGCCAGCAGCTTAGTTAGCGGGTCAGGTTTTTACGAGCAGTACTTC.

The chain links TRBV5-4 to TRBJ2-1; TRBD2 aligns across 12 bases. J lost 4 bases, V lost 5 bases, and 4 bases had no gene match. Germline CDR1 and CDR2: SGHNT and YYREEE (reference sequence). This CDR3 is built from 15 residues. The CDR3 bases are TGTGCCAGCAGGGCCGGGACTAGCGGGTACAATGAGCAGTTCTTC. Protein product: CASRAGTSGYNEQFF. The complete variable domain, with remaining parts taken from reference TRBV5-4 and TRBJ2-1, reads ETGVTQSPTHLIKTRGQQVTLRCSSQSGHNTVSWYQQALGQGPQFIFQYYREEENGRGNFPPRFSGLQFPNYSSELNVNALELDDSALYLCASRAGTSGYNEQFFGPGTRLTVL.

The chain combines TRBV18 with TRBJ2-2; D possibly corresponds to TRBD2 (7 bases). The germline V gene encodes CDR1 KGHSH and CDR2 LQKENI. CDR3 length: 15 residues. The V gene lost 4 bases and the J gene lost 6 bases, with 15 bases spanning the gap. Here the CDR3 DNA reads TGTGCCAGCTCACGGGGGGGCGTAGAAGCCGGGGAGCTGTTTTTT. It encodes CASSRGGVEAGELFF.

Written as DNA, the CDR3 is TGTGCCAGTAGTATAAGGGTCTCCGAGCCCGTAGCCCAGCATTTT. This gives the protein CASSIRVSEPVAQHF. The chain employs TRBV19 and TRBJ1-5; D not resolved. V gave up 2 bases and J gave up 11 bases, with 19 bases separating them. CDR3 size: 15 residues. CDR1 and CDR2 from the germline V gene are LNHDA and SQIVND (reference sequence).

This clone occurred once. Here the CDR3 reads CASSQVSLEETQYF. The CDR3 DNA follows: TGCGCCAGCAGCCAAGTTTCCCTCGAAGAGACCCAGTACTTC. The rearrangement links TRBV4-1 to TRBJ2-5; D unclear. The CDR3 runs 14 residues. Trimming took 1 base from V and 3 from J, leaving 9 bases between them. Germline V gene sequence: CDR1 MGHRA, CDR2 YSYEKL.

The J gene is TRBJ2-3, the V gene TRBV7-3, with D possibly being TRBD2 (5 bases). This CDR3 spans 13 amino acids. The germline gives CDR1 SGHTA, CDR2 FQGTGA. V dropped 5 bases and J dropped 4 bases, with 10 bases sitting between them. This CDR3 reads CASSPLGADTQYF. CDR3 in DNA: TGTGCCAGCAGCCCCCTCGGGGCAGATACGCAGTATTTT.

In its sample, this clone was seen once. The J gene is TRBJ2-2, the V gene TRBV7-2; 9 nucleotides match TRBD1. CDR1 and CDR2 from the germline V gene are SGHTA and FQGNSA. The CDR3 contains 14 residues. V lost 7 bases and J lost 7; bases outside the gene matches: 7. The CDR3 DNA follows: TGTGCCAGCAAGGCACAGGGGGCGGTCGGGGAGCTGTTTTTT. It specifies CASKAQGAVGELFF.